The clone carrying this T cell receptor (beta chain) was seen a single time. Its target is not known. This specimen belongs to a study of neoadjuvant nivolumab and ipilimumab in lung cancer. Study results and caveats: Resected-tumor TCR richness correlated positively with pretherapy blood richness. Resected tumors had greater TCR richness and clonality than uninvolved lung. Only a single major-pathologic-response sample was available for clonality analysis.

V lost 1 base, J lost 2 bases, and 17 bases lay in between. This CDR3 contains 17 residues. Germline-derived CDR1 and CDR2 are MGHRA and YSYEKL. Profiling relied on immunoSEQ multiplex PCR, and the TCRdb table lists in-frame clones only, not all of them. The sample carries roughly 45,000 clones, about 89% recorded once. Here the sequenced sample was blood, taken before neoadjuvant nivolumab, alone or with ipilimumab. The V call is TRBV4-1, the J call TRBJ1-1, with D possibly TRBD1 on 5 matching bases. The source of this sequence is an adult with non-small cell lung cancer. Some clones in this sample may be carry-over from other donors' samples. The CDR3 nucleotides are TGCGCCAGCAGCCAAGGGACCGTGGCTAGGGGCAACACTGAAGCTTTCTTT. Amino acid sequence: CASSQGTVARGNTEAFF.